This T cell receptor (beta chain) was captured by sequencing in a study of breast tumors, draining lymph nodes, adjacent tissues. TCRdb re-called the multiplex PCR reads with MiXCR, one entry per CDR3 protein. The sample carries 45,000 or so distinct CDR3 sequences, roughly 23% recorded once. Study conclusions and caveats: Tumors had less TCR diversity than lymph nodes, more than nontumor tissue. That most tumor T cells come from lymph nodes remained unproven. Data fit most tumor T cells coming from lymph node, expanding in tumor.

Trimming removed 0 bases at V and 3 bases at J, with 6 bases between. The CDR3 is 12 amino acids. From germline, CDR1 is DFQATT and CDR2 SNEGSKA (reference sequence). This clonotype was counted at least ten times. Its antigen is undetermined. This receptor was taken from a female donor with breast cancer. Some clones in this sample may be carry-over from other donors' samples. Input material: breast tumor tissue. The chain joins TRBV20-1 to TRBJ2-7; D gene uncertain. The CDR3 DNA follows: TGCAGTGCTAGAGACCTTAGCTACGAGCAGTACTTC. Translating it yields CSARDLSYEQYF.